These 31 T cell receptor beta chains originate from one sample sequenced in a study of T cell repertoires in cytomegalovirus infection. TCRdb used MiXCR to reprocess the reads, holding one entry per CDR3 protein. The sample carries some 280,000 distinct CDR3 sequences, roughly 15% recorded once. Material for sequencing was PBMCs. These receptors were taken from a human donor in good health (CMV status not recorded). Some clones in this sample may be carry-over from other donors' samples.

This clonotype was found many times. The rearrangement joins TRBV6-6 to TRBJ2-3, with 8 bases matching TRBD1. The length of the CDR3 is 16 residues. The V and J ends lost 2 bases and 4 bases, in that order; junction bases with no gene match: 8. CDR1 and CDR2 (germline): MNHNY, SVGAGI (reference sequence). The CDR3 sequence is CASSYQLTGEPDTQYF. CDR3 in DNA: TGTGCCAGCAGTTACCAACTGACAGGGGAACCAGATACGCAGTATTTT.

This clonotype was counted many times. The rearrangement uses TRBV7-2 and TRBJ1-5; TRBD1 is a possible D gene (6 bases). The germline V gene has CDR1 SGHTA and CDR2 FQGNSA. The CDR3 is made up of 13 amino acids. The V gene lost 5 bases and the J gene lost 7 bases, with 12 bases spanning the gap. The CDR3, as DNA: TGTGCCAGCAGCAAACAGGGCCCCCAGCCCCAGCATTTT. Its translation is CASSKQGPQPQHF.

This clonotype was seen at least ten times. V gene TRBV7-9 combines with J gene TRBJ2-5, with TRBD2 as a possible D gene (6 bases). Germline CDR1 reads SEHNR; CDR2 reads FQNEAQ (reference sequence). The CDR3 sequence is 15 residues long. The germline V and J ends were trimmed by 3 bases and 9 bases, with 20 bases remaining between them. The CDR3 DNA reads as TGTGCCAGCAGCTTTGCCGGGTGGGGCAGGGAGGCCCAGTACTTC. As protein: CASSFAGWGREAQYF.

The table lists this clonotype with a few counts. The J gene is TRBJ1-4, the V gene TRBV20-1, with a tentative D call TRBD1 (5 bases). The CDR3 consists of 13 residues. The germline CDR1 and CDR2 sequences are DFQATT and SNEGSKA (reference sequence). The germline V and J ends were trimmed by 6 bases and 8 bases, with 16 bases remaining between them. The CDR3 bases are TGCAGTGCCCTCGACGGGGGGGGGGAAAAACTGTTTTTT. This translates into CSALDGGGEKLFF.

This clonotype appeared once. A much more abundant neighbour one base away suggests this may be a read error. DNA of the CDR3: TGTGCCATCAGCTTCTCGACGGGGGAGCAGTACTTC. Translated: CAISFSTGEQYF. The chain carries TRBV5-3 and TRBJ2-7; tentatively, D is TRBD2 (5 bases). TRBV5-3 is placed among ORFs of uncertain function. V was pared by 9 bases and J by 7 bases, with 17 bases between. The CDR3 length is 12 residues.

The gene calls are TRBV6-2 or TRBV6-3 and TRBJ2-6, with TRBD1 matching over 7 bases. Germline CDR1 is MNHEY and CDR2 is SVGEGT. The CDR3 is made up of 18 amino acids. Trimming removed 2 bases from V and 4 bases from J; junction bases left unmatched: 11. The CDR3 here is CASSYPSGTVYGANVLTF. The CDR3 coding sequence is TGTGCCAGCAGTTACCCTTCCGGGACAGTCTACGGGGCCAACGTCCTGACTTTC.

This clonotype has a count of ten or more. The V gene is TRBV7-3, the J gene TRBJ2-2; 13 nucleotides line up with TRBD2. With 2 bases clipped from V and 7 bases from J, the junction kept 7 bases outside the gene matches. This CDR3 has 17 amino acids. The germline V gene encodes CDR1 SGHTA and CDR2 FQGTGA. This chain's CDR3 is CASSLRARTSGGGELFF. CDR3 DNA sequence: TGTGCCAGCAGCTTACGAGCCCGGACTAGCGGGGGCGGGGAGCTGTTTTTT. The full variable domain, with the rest looked up from reference TRBV7-3 and TRBJ2-2, is GAGVSQTPSNKVTEKGKYVELRCDPISGHTALYWYRQSLGQGPEFLIYFQGTGAADDSGLPNDRFFAVRPEGSVSTLKIQRTERGDSAVYLCASSLRARTSGGGELFFGEGSRLTVL.

This clonotype showed up many times. J is TRBJ2-4 and V is TRBV28; TRBD2 is a possible D gene (5 bases). Germline CDR1 is MDHEN and CDR2 is SYDVKM. V was clipped by 7 bases and J by 2 bases, with 9 bases between them. The CDR3 is 13 amino acids. CDR3 coding DNA: TGTGCCAGCATCGGGGATCCCAAAAACATTCAGTACTTC. It is translated as CASIGDPKNIQYF.

This clonotype has more than one count but fewer than ten. CDR3 residues: CASSLGRLEQFF. The DNA for the CDR3 is TGTGCCAGCAGCCTCGGCCGCCTCGAGCAGTTCTTC. This chain connects TRBV7-9 to TRBJ2-1, with no clear D. The germline V and J ends were trimmed by 5 bases and 10 bases, with 12 bases remaining between them. Germline assignment: CDR1 SEHNR and CDR2 FQNEAQ (reference sequence). The CDR3 has 12 residues. Variable domain in full (rest from reference TRBV7-9 and TRBJ2-1): DTGVSQNPRHKITKRGQNVTFRCDPISEHNRLYWYRQTLGQGPEFLTYFQNEAQLEKSRLLSDRFSAERPKGSFSTLEIQRTEQGDSAMYLCASSLGRLEQFFGPGTRLTVL.

This clonotype showed up just a few times. This CDR3 reads CSVSQGYEQYF. CDR3 nucleotides: TGCAGCGTATCACAGGGCTACGAGCAGTACTTC. The chain is built from TRBV29-1 and TRBJ2-7; D is possibly TRBD1 (6 bases). CDR1 and CDR2 (germline): SQVTM, ANQGSEA. The CDR3 length is 11 residues. Deletions cut 6 bases from V and 3 bases from J, with 9 bases between.

The rearrangement links TRBV10-3 to TRBJ1-1, with D perhaps matching TRBD1 (6 bases). Trimming removed 6 bases at V and 4 bases at J, with 18 bases between. Looked up from germline, CDR1 is ENHRY and CDR2 is SYGVKD. This CDR3 region has 15 residues. The CDR3 DNA is TGTGCCATCAGGGGGGCAGATCAGAGGGTCACTGAAGCTTTCTTT. Its translation: CAIRGADQRVTEAFF.

In this sample, this clonotype turned up many times. The chain couples TRBV7-4 to TRBJ2-5; TRBD2 matches 7 bases. Germline V lookup: CDR1 SGHVT, CDR2 SQSDAQ. The CDR3 extends over 13 amino acids. The J segment lost 5 bases and the V segment lost 3 bases, leaving 3 bases of the junction unmatched. CDR3 DNA: TGTGCCAGCAGCTTCCGGGACTACGAGACCCAGTACTTC. This encodes CASSFRDYETQYF.

This clonotype was counted between two and nine times. The CDR3 DNA reads TGTGCCAGTAGTCTTATGGGACTACTAAACACCGGGGAGCTGTTTTTT. Translating it yields CASSLMGLLNTGELFF. The chain uses TRBV19 and TRBJ2-2, with 7 bases matching TRBD2. The CDR3 totals 16 residues. Trimming removed 5 bases from V and 2 bases from J; junction bases left unmatched: 8. The germline gives CDR1 LNHDA, CDR2 SQIVND (reference sequence).

This clonotype was observed at least ten times. The V call is TRBV7-2, the J call TRBJ1-1; D gene unclear. The length of the CDR3 is 13 residues. Germline CDR1 reads SGHTA; CDR2 reads FQGNSA. V was trimmed by 5 bases and J by 0 bases, leaving 7 bases between them. CDR3 nucleotides: TGTGCCAGCAGCGCGAGTATGAACACTGAAGCTTTCTTT. This codes for CASSASMNTEAFF.

The chain has TRBV29-1 and TRBJ2-3, with D unresolved. Germline CDR1 is SQVTM and CDR2 is ANQGSEA. V was cut by 6 bases and J by 2 bases, with 12 bases left in between. This CDR3 has 13 residues. The CDR3 DNA follows: TGCAGCGTCGACACGACGAACACAGATACGCAGTATTTT. Translation gives CSVDTTNTDTQYF.

This clonotype showed up many times. The chain recombines TRBV7-2 with TRBJ2-1, with 8 nucleotides matching TRBD2. The trim removed 2 bases at V and 13 bases at J, leaving 7 bases unmatched. This CDR3 has 13 residues. CDR1 SGHTA and CDR2 FQGNSA come from the germline V gene. CDR3 sequence reads: CASSLLAGHPQFF. CDR3 DNA: TGTGCCAGCAGCTTACTAGCGGGTCACCCCCAGTTCTTC.

In its sample, this clonotype was seen many times. The CDR3 bases are TGCAGTGCTACCCCTGGCGCGAGCTCCTACAATGAGCAGTTCTTC. Its translation is CSATPGASSYNEQFF. This chain joins TRBV20-1 and TRBJ2-1; unclear D gene. The germline gives CDR1 DFQATT, CDR2 SNEGSKA (reference sequence). The CDR3 has 15 residues. The V and J ends lost 4 bases and 0 bases respectively, with 13 bases between them.

This chain connects TRBV12-3 or TRBV12-4 to TRBJ1-6; D not resolved. V gave up 6 bases and J gave up 6 bases, with 6 bases separating them. This CDR3 has 12 amino acids. CDR3 residues: CASSRRNSPLHF. CDR3 DNA: TGTGCCAGCAGCCGTCGTAATTCACCCCTCCACTTT.

The CDR3 region is CASSYSPRGHFVPEAFF. CDR3 nucleotide sequence: TGTGCCAGCAGTTACTCCCCCAGGGGGCACTTCGTTCCTGAAGCTTTCTTT. The chain couples TRBV6-5 to TRBJ1-1; 8 bases are shared with TRBD1. The CDR3 sequence is 17 residues long. Losses at the gene ends were 0 bases for V and 6 bases for J; bases not matched to a gene: 12. Germline-derived CDR1 and CDR2 are MNHEY and SVGAGI.

This clonotype was seen repeatedly, ten times or more. This chain connects TRBV7-2 to TRBJ2-3; D may be TRBD1 (8 bases). Germline V gives CDR1 SGHTA, CDR2 FQGNSA. Trimming cost V 5 bases and J 4 bases, with 22 bases left between them. The CDR3 totals 17 residues. Written as DNA, the CDR3 is TGTGCCAGCAGCCTCTATGGGACAGGAGCGGGACCAGATACGCAGTATTTT. Translation gives CASSLYGTGAGPDTQYF.

This clonotype was seen at least ten times. The V gene is TRBV7-8, the J gene TRBJ2-7, with a possible D match to TRBD2 (6 bases). The CDR3 totals 14 residues. Per germline, CDR1 SGHVS and CDR2 FQNEAQ. The germline V and J ends were trimmed by 2 bases and 4 bases, with 12 bases remaining between them. The CDR3 coding sequence is TGTGCCAGCAGCTTAACTCAGCGGGCTTACGAGCAGTACTTC. Translating gives CASSLTQRAYEQYF.

This chain connects TRBV7-9 to TRBJ1-1; the D gene is possibly TRBD1 (5 bases). This CDR3 contains 13 residues. Trimming stripped 6 bases from V and 5 bases from J, with 13 bases between. Germline lookup yields CDR1 SEHNR and CDR2 FQNEAQ (reference sequence). The CDR3, as DNA: TGTGCCAGCAGAGAAGGGGCCCAAACTGAAGCTTTCTTT. It yields the protein CASREGAQTEAFF. Full variable domain (rest looked up from reference TRBV7-9 and TRBJ1-1): DTGVSQNPRHKITKRGQNVTFRCDPISEHNRLYWYRQTLGQGPEFLTYFQNEAQLEKSRLLSDRFSAERPKGSFSTLEIQRTEQGDSAMYLCASREGAQTEAFFGQGTRLTVV.

This clonotype was observed many times. This chain links TRBV2 with TRBJ2-5; 10 bases agree with TRBD2. From germline, CDR1 is SNHLY and CDR2 FYNNEI. V was clipped by 5 bases and J by 4 bases; unmatched bases: 19. CDR3 length: 19 residues. This chain's CDR3 is CASSFPTSGRKARRETQYF. The DNA of the CDR3 is TGTGCCAGCAGTTTCCCGACTAGCGGGCGGAAGGCCCGTCGAGAGACCCAGTACTTC.

The rearrangement links TRBV6-2 or TRBV6-3 to TRBJ2-7; D may be TRBD2 (6 bases). There are 14 residues in the CDR3. V was shortened by 5 bases and J by 4 bases, with 15 bases between the two germline ends. The germline V gene encodes CDR1 MNHEY and CDR2 SVGEGT. Here the CDR3 reads CASSGAGLLYEQYF. As DNA, the CDR3 is TGTGCCAGCAGTGGTGCGGGACTTCTATACGAGCAGTACTTC.

This clonotype was observed a handful of times. The genes are TRBV7-6 and TRBJ1-1; perhaps TRBD1 as D (5 bases). The CDR3 is 13 residues long. The germline CDR1 and CDR2 sequences are SGHVS and FNYEAQ. Trimming took off 5 bases at V and 11 bases at J, with 18 bases between the two ends. CDR3 sequence: CASSRILREVAFF. The CDR3 DNA is TGTGCCAGCAGCCGCATACTCAGGGAAGTTGCTTTCTTT.

This clonotype has at least ten counts. This chain links TRBV7-2 with TRBJ2-6, with 7 nucleotides matching TRBD1. The CDR3 contains 17 residues. Trimming removed 2 bases from V and 2 bases from J; junction bases left unmatched: 6. In germline, CDR1 is SGHTA, CDR2 FQGNSA. The CDR3 loop reads CASSLTFGQAGANVLTF. The CDR3 bases are TGTGCCAGCAGCTTAACGTTCGGACAGGCTGGGGCCAACGTCCTGACTTTC.

This clonotype was detected many times. The V and J genes are TRBV11-2 and TRBJ1-2; D gene uncertain. Germline assignment: CDR1 SGHAT and CDR2 FQNNGV. The CDR3 loop spans 11 amino acids. Trimming pared 1 base from V and 8 bases from J, leaving 5 bases between. The CDR3 region has the DNA TGTGCCAGCAGCTTAGTTTCGGGCTACACCTTC. Translation: CASSLVSGYTF.

This clonotype appeared many times. This chain joins TRBV7-8 and TRBJ2-2; tentatively, D is TRBD2 (5 bases). With 2 bases removed from V and 0 bases from J, the gap between germline ends came to 10 bases. The germline CDR1 and CDR2 sequences are SGHVS and FQNEAQ. The CDR3 loop spans 16 amino acids. The CDR3 DNA reads TGTGCCAGCAGCTTAAGGCCGGGGTCGAACACCGGGGAGCTGTTTTTT. This encodes CASSLRPGSNTGELFF.

The chain joins TRBV25-1 to TRBJ2-1, with TRBD1 matching 8 bases. With V trimmed by 5 bases and J by 1 base, 4 bases remained unmatched. The CDR3 spans 15 residues. The germline V gene encodes CDR1 MGHDK and CDR2 SYGVNS. The CDR3 DNA reads as TGTGCCAGCAGTCTGGACAGGGTGTCCTACAATGAGCAGTTCTTC. Translated: CASSLDRVSYNEQFF.

Many counts were recorded for this clonotype. The chain uses TRBV12-5 and TRBJ1-1, with D uncertain. The CDR3 contains 13 residues. CDR1 is LGHNT, CDR2 FRNRAP, per germline. V was pared by 3 bases and J by 5 bases, with 10 bases between. The CDR3 sequence: CASGFESGTEAFF. CDR3 DNA sequence: TGTGCTAGTGGTTTTGAATCCGGAACTGAAGCTTTCTTT.

At least ten counts were recorded for this clonotype. V gene TRBV12-3 or TRBV12-4 combines with J gene TRBJ2-5, with 11 nucleotides matching TRBD2. This CDR3 has 15 amino acids. Trimming removed 4 bases from V and 5 bases from J; junction bases left unmatched: 6. The CDR3 DNA sequence: TGTGCCAGCAGTTCTCGACTAGCGGGGAGCGAGACCCAGTACTTC. The encoded protein is CASSSRLAGSETQYF.